This entry lists 25 T cell receptor beta chains sequenced from one sample in a study of T cell responses to AZD1222 COVID-19 vaccine. Clones were sequenced by immunoSEQ multiplex PCR, and TCRdb holds only the in-frame ones, with some missing. The sample has roughly 120,000 clones; roughly 90% are singletons. The source material was peripheral blood, sampled 28 days after the second AZD1222 dose. These receptors were obtained from an adult who received the AZD1222 COVID-19 vaccine.

The rearrangement uses TRBV3-1 (or the pseudogene TRBV3-2) and TRBJ1-3; no reliable D call. Germline CDR1 and CDR2: LGHDT and YNNKEL (reference sequence). V gave up 0 bases and J gave up 5 bases, with 11 bases separating them. The CDR3 consists of 15 residues. CDR3 residues: CASSQDTSSRNTIYF. The CDR3 DNA reads TGTGCCAGCAGCCAAGATACGTCTTCTAGAAACACCATATATTTT.

The chain uses TRBV9 and TRBJ1-1; D not certain. V was shortened by 4 bases and J by 5 bases, with 12 bases between the two germline ends. Germline V gene lookup returns CDR1 SGDLS and CDR2 YYNGEE. This CDR3 has 13 amino acids. CDR3: CASSPSWGTEAFF. The CDR3 DNA reads as TGTGCCAGCAGCCCCTCATGGGGAACTGAAGCTTTCTTT.

The V gene is TRBV19, the J gene TRBJ2-1, with D possibly being TRBD1 (5 bases). This CDR3 has 12 residues. V dropped 4 bases and J dropped 9 bases, with 10 bases sitting between them. Germline V lookup: CDR1 LNHDA, CDR2 SQIVND (reference sequence). The CDR3 loop is CASSKGWAEQFF. CDR3 DNA: TGTGCCAGTAGTAAGGGGTGGGCTGAGCAGTTCTTC.

In this sample, this clone turned up a few times. The rearrangement uses TRBV12-5 and TRBJ1-2; tentative D call: TRBD1 (5 bases). Germline CDR1 reads LGHNT; CDR2 reads FRNRAP. V lost 6 bases to trimming and J lost 5 bases, with 13 bases between them. CDR3 length: 13 residues. The CDR3 bases are TGTGCTAGTGGAATGGGACCGAATTATGGCTACACCTTC. It codes for CASGMGPNYGYTF.

This clone was seen once. This sequence joins TRBV4-1 and TRBJ1-4; 11 bases map to TRBD1. J was trimmed by 4 bases and V by 1 base; bases with no gene match: 8. This CDR3 comprises 18 residues. Germline V gene lookup returns CDR1 MGHRA and CDR2 YSYEKL. DNA of the CDR3: TGCGCCAGCAGCCAAGGGTTGGGACAGGGGGTTAATAATGAAAAACTGTTTTTT. As protein: CASSQGLGQGVNNEKLFF.

This chain links TRBV9 with TRBJ2-3; no reliable D call. The germline V and J ends were trimmed by 0 bases and 6 bases, with 17 bases remaining between them. The length of the CDR3 is 16 residues. Germline V gene data show CDR1 as SGDLS and CDR2 as YYNGEE. The CDR3 region has the DNA TGTGCCAGCAGCGTAGCTGCCCGCTCTACAGCTGATACGCAGTATTTT. Translating it yields CASSVAARSTADTQYF.

V and J are TRBV4-1 and TRBJ1-1, with 8 positions matching TRBD1. V dropped 4 bases and J dropped 8; count of bases not matched to a gene: 6. Germline CDR1 MGHRA, CDR2 YSYEKL. The CDR3 is 13 residues long. This CDR3 is CASSRDRGSEAFF. In nucleotides, the CDR3 is TGCGCCAGCAGCCGAGACAGGGGATCAGAAGCTTTCTTT.

CDR3 DNA sequence: TGTGCCAGCAAGTCGGGGGAGGCCTACAATGAGCAGTTCTTC. Translated: CASKSGEAYNEQFF. The J gene is TRBJ2-1, the V gene TRBV28; TRBD2 might be the D (6 bases). Deletions cut 7 bases from V and 2 bases from J, with 12 bases between. Germline V gene lookup returns CDR1 MDHEN and CDR2 SYDVKM. The CDR3 runs 14 residues.

J is TRBJ1-5 and V is TRBV19; D perhaps matches TRBD1 (5 bases). The germline V gene encodes CDR1 LNHDA and CDR2 SQIVND (reference sequence). The V and J ends lost 3 bases and 4 bases respectively, with 13 bases between them. The CDR3 loop spans 15 amino acids. The CDR3 loop reads CASSIGSAGNQPQHF. The CDR3 bases are TGTGCCAGTAGTATTGGTTCGGCAGGGAATCAGCCCCAGCATTTT.

This clone is a singleton in its sample. V and J are TRBV4-1 and TRBJ1-4; D remains ambiguous. The V gene lost 0 bases and the J gene lost 8 bases, with 10 bases spanning the gap. CDR3 length: 14 amino acids. In germline, CDR1 is MGHRA, CDR2 YSYEKL. CDR3 nucleotide sequence: TGCGCCAGCAGCCAAGATGTGAACGAGGAAAAACTGTTTTTT. It specifies CASSQDVNEEKLFF.

This clone has only one observation. The chain combines TRBV7-2 with TRBJ2-7; TRBD2 matches 9 bases. Germline V gene lookup returns CDR1 SGHTA and CDR2 FQGNSA. Trimming cost V 4 bases and J 3 bases; bases outside gene matches: 10. The CDR3 extends over 16 amino acids. The CDR3 sequence is CASSSQTSGNLYEQYF. Written as DNA, the CDR3 is TGTGCCAGCAGCTCCCAGACTAGCGGAAACCTCTACGAGCAGTACTTC. The variable domain in full, completed from reference TRBV7-2 and TRBJ2-7, reads GAGVSQSPSNKVTEKGKDVELRCDPISGHTALYWYRQSLGQGLEFLIYFQGNSAPDKSGLPSDRFSAERTGGSVSTLTIQRTQQEDSAVYLCASSSQTSGNLYEQYFGPGTRLTVT.

The chain joins TRBV7-3 to TRBJ1-6; D unresolved. The CDR3 is 14 amino acids. Germline V lookup: CDR1 SGHTA, CDR2 FQGTGA. V was pared by 1 base and J by 9 bases, with 10 bases between. CDR3 sequence reads: CASSLNSHTSPLHF. The CDR3 coding sequence is TGTGCCAGCAGCTTAAATAGTCACACTTCACCCCTCCACTTT.

V is TRBV18 and J is TRBJ2-1; 7 nucleotides match TRBD1. The CDR3 loop spans 14 amino acids. V dropped 2 bases and J dropped 6; count of bases not matched to a gene: 4. Germline V gene lookup returns CDR1 KGHSH and CDR2 LQKENI. DNA of the CDR3: TGTGCCAGCTCACCAGGGGCAGGGGGCAATGAGCAGTTCTTC. It encodes CASSPGAGGNEQFF.

The CDR3 nucleotides read TGTGCCACCAGTGATTCGGGACAGGGGGCGGGAGGCTACACCTTC. Its protein product is CATSDSGQGAGGYTF. This chain uses TRBV24-1 with TRBJ1-2; 12 nucleotides match TRBD1. V lost 2 bases, J lost 8 bases, and 5 bases stayed unmatched. There are 15 residues in the CDR3. Germline values: CDR1 KGHDR, CDR2 SFDVKD.

The rearrangement joins TRBV7-2 to TRBJ2-5; the D gene is possibly TRBD1 (5 bases). With 5 bases removed from V and 0 bases from J, the gap between germline ends came to 19 bases. The CDR3 contains 17 residues. Germline assignment: CDR1 SGHTA and CDR2 FQGNSA. DNA of the CDR3: TGTGCCAGCAGCCCAGCTAGGGGCTCGAGTAACCAAGAGACCCAGTACTTC. Residues: CASSPARGSSNQETQYF.

The V call is TRBV29-1, the J call TRBJ2-7; a weak D match, TRBD1 (6 bases). Germline values: CDR1 SQVTM, CDR2 ANQGSEA. The length of the CDR3 is 14 residues. Trimming took off 6 bases at V and 2 bases at J, with 17 bases between the two ends. The CDR3 DNA reads as TGCAGCGTCAGACACCGACAGGAACCCTACGAGCAGTACTTC. Amino acid sequence: CSVRHRQEPYEQYF.

The chain joins TRBV7-8 to TRBJ2-7, with TRBD1 matching over 8 bases. In germline, CDR1 is SGHVS, CDR2 FQNEAQ. Trimming at V came to 0 bases and at J to 5 bases, leaving 9 bases not matched to a gene. CDR3 length: 16 amino acids. The CDR3 DNA reads as TGTGCCAGCAGCTTAGCAGGACAGGGCTTAGGACACGAGCAGTACTTC. Translated: CASSLAGQGLGHEQYF.

This clone was found once. The chain couples TRBV5-1 to TRBJ2-1, with D hard to call. Germline-derived CDR1 and CDR2 are SGHRS and YFSETQ. The V end was cut by 2 bases, the J end by 6 bases, with 12 bases between. This CDR3 region has 14 residues. The CDR3 DNA reads TGCGCCAGCAGCTTAGGAGCAGCCCGCAATGAGCAGTTCTTC. This translates into CASSLGAARNEQFF.

This chain joins TRBV6-5 and TRBJ1-5; 8 nucleotides match TRBD1. The J segment lost 4 bases and the V segment lost 10 bases, leaving 9 bases of the junction unmatched. Germline V gives CDR1 MNHEY, CDR2 SVGAGI. The length of the CDR3 is 14 residues. The CDR3 region has the DNA TGTGCCACCGCCCTGGACAGGGCGAATCAGCCCCAGCATTTT. This sequence encodes CATALDRANQPQHF.

The V and J genes are TRBV18 and TRBJ1-4; TRBD1 is a possible D gene (6 bases). CDR1 and CDR2 (germline): KGHSH, LQKENI. CDR3 size: 15 residues. V was trimmed by 2 bases and J by 2 bases, leaving 9 bases between them. CDR3 sequence reads: CASSPNTGTNEKLFF. The CDR3 nucleotides read TGTGCCAGCTCACCAAATACAGGGACTAATGAAAAACTGTTTTTT. Filled out from reference TRBV18 and TRBJ1-4, the complete variable domain reads NAGVMQNPRHLVRRRGQEARLRCSPMKGHSHVYWYRQLPEEGLKFMVYLQKENIIDESGMPKERFSAEFPKEGPSILRIQQVVRGDSAAYFCASSPNTGTNEKLFFGSGTQLSVL.

This clone was observed a single time. The CDR3 region is CASSLLGTDTQYF. The CDR3 DNA reads TGTGCCAGCAGTTTATTAGGGACAGATACGCAGTATTTT. The chain recombines TRBV27 with TRBJ2-3; no definite D call. V lost 1 base and J lost 3, with 5 bases in between. Germline CDR1 is MNHEY and CDR2 is SMNVEV (reference sequence). The CDR3 sequence is 13 residues long.

This clone has a single count. This chain joins TRBV7-9 and TRBJ1-1; weak D call: TRBD1 (6 bases). Deletions cut 0 bases from V and 4 bases from J, with 12 bases between. CDR1 SEHNR and CDR2 FQNEAQ come from the germline V gene (reference sequence). This CDR3 comprises 15 residues. Here the CDR3 DNA reads TGTGCCAGCAGCTTAGCTGTGGGAGGGGGCACTGAAGCTTTCTTT. It codes for CASSLAVGGGTEAFF.

The chain links TRBV30 to TRBJ1-2, with D uncertain. The CDR3 spans 13 residues. Germline CDR1 reads GTSNPN; CDR2 reads SVGIG (reference sequence). The V end was cut by 4 bases, the J end by 3 bases, with 12 bases between. CDR3 loop: CAWNADVDYGYTF. For the CDR3, the DNA is TGTGCCTGGAACGCCGACGTAGACTATGGCTACACCTTC.

This chain links TRBV4-3 with TRBJ1-2; a possible D gene is TRBD1 (5 bases). Germline CDR1 LGHNA, CDR2 YSLEER. V was clipped by 3 bases and J by 2 bases, with 16 bases between them. The CDR3 consists of 16 residues. This chain's CDR3 is CASSQEVGRWNYGYTF. The CDR3 region has the DNA TGCGCCAGCAGCCAGGAGGTGGGGCGGTGGAACTATGGCTACACCTTC.

This chain joins TRBV14 and TRBJ1-1, with a weak D call TRBD1 (6 bases). V dropped 2 bases and J dropped 5 bases, with 12 bases sitting between them. Germline CDR1 reads SGHDN; CDR2 reads FVKESK. The CDR3 extends over 14 amino acids. CDR3 sequence reads: CASSQRTAKTEAFF. The DNA for the CDR3 is TGTGCCAGCAGCCAAAGGACAGCTAAGACTGAAGCTTTCTTT.